The 7 T cell receptor beta chains below come from one sample, sequenced in a study of shared clonotypes between healthy human individuals. TCRdb keeps only in-frame clones here, not all; method: immunoSEQ multiplex PCR. Among under 2,000,000 clones listed, approximately 94% were seen once. In the naive CD8 group, cells lacked CD45RO and were positively selected for CCR7, so terminally differentiated effector memory CD45RA+ cells were left out. Sequencing was carried out using naive CD8+ T cells sorted from blood. The receptors derive from a man between 18 and 29 years old in good health.

The CDR3 sequence is CASTKGTSFAYEQYF. CDR3 nucleotides: TGTGCCAGCACCAAGGGGACTAGCTTTGCCTACGAGCAGTACTTC. The chain has TRBV7-9 and TRBJ2-7, with 9 bases fitting TRBD2. The V and J ends lost 7 bases and 2 bases, in that order; junction bases with no gene match: 9. CDR3 length: 15 residues. Per germline, CDR1 SEHNR and CDR2 FQNEAQ (reference sequence).

The V call is TRBV29-1, the J call TRBJ2-1, with TRBD2 matching over 8 bases. This CDR3 region has 14 residues. Germline V lookup: CDR1 SQVTM, CDR2 ANQGSEA. V lost 6 bases, J lost 10 bases, and 14 bases stayed unmatched. As DNA, the CDR3 is TGCAGCGTAGACCTCGGGACTAGGCCTGAGGAGCAGTTCTTC. It codes for CSVDLGTRPEEQFF.

This chain joins TRBV9 and TRBJ1-2; 10 bases line up with TRBD1. Germline assignment: CDR1 SGDLS and CDR2 YYNGEE. The CDR3 runs 17 residues. The ends lost 0 bases at V and 1 base at J; junction bases unmatched: 6. CDR3 sequence (DNA): TGTGCCAGCAGCGTAGGGGGACAGGGGTTTGTTAACTATGGCTACACCTTC. Residues: CASSVGGQGFVNYGYTF.

This clone was seen just once. The CDR3 DNA sequence: TGTGCCAGCAGCTCGGTGGTTGGGGAAGAGCAGTACTTC. Translating gives CASSSVVGEEQYF. V and J are TRBV7-9 and TRBJ2-7; D call uncertain. Germline CDR1 SEHNR, CDR2 FQNEAQ (reference sequence). The V and J ends lost 4 bases and 7 bases respectively, with 14 bases between them. The CDR3 has 13 amino acids.

This chain connects TRBV7-2 to TRBJ2-3, with TRBD1 as a possible D gene (5 bases). The CDR3 runs 17 residues. Deletions cut 4 bases from V and 2 bases from J, with 19 bases between. Germline V gene sequence: CDR1 SGHTA, CDR2 FQGNSA. The CDR3 here is CASSSRGTAFPTDTQYF. The CDR3 DNA reads TGTGCCAGCAGCTCTAGGGGTACCGCCTTCCCCACAGATACGCAGTATTTT.

The CDR3 region is CASSTRPGGRGYTF. Here the CDR3 DNA reads TGTGCCAGCAGCACCCGACCAGGGGGTCGGGGCTACACCTTC. The chain carries TRBV21-1 and TRBJ1-2; the D call of TRBD1 is as the table states it, not checked on the DNA. TRBV21-1 is a pseudogene locus. The CDR3 is made up of 14 amino acids.

The chain joins TRBV9 to TRBJ2-7; weak D call: TRBD1 (6 bases). Germline CDR1 is SGDLS and CDR2 is YYNGEE. The CDR3 has 14 amino acids. V gave up 6 bases and J gave up 2 bases, with 15 bases separating them. CDR3 sequence (DNA): TGTGCCAGCACCCCTGGTGGACAGCCCTACGAGCAGTACTTC. Residues: CASTPGGQPYEQYF.